A single sample is the source of the 16 T cell receptor beta chains below, sequenced in a study of neurological immune-mediated disorders. TCRdb reprocessed the 5' RACE reads via MiXCR and lists one record per CDR3 protein. The profile shows over 45,000 distinct CDR3 sequences, approximately 3.3% of them singletons. Sequences were obtained from PBMCs. Receptors originate from a man in his forties with multiple sclerosis.

This clonotype was counted ten times or more. The rearrangement links TRBV18 to TRBJ1-2; TRBD1 aligns across 8 bases. The V segment lost 3 bases and the J segment 4 bases; nucleotides outside the gene matches: 1. CDR3 size: 13 residues. Germline V lookup: CDR1 KGHSH, CDR2 LQKENI. The CDR3 is CASSPDRAYGYTF. In DNA, the CDR3 is TGTGCCAGCTCACCGGACAGGGCCTATGGCTACACCTTC.

To note about this clonotype: A junction boundary mismatches the germline segment, possibly from a read error. This sequence joins TRBV5-6 and TRBJ1-6; D is unresolved. This CDR3 comprises 13 residues. The germline gives CDR1 SGHDT, CDR2 YYEEEE. The CDR3 protein is CASSLTENSPLNF. The CDR3 nucleotides read TGTGCCAGCAGCTTGACAGAAAATTCACCCCTCAACTTT.

This clonotype was recorded at least ten times. The rearrangement uses TRBV10-3 and TRBJ2-4, with 9 bases that match TRBD1. The CDR3 has 12 residues. The trim removed 4 bases at V and 8 bases at J, leaving 0 bases unmatched. The germline V gene encodes CDR1 ENHRY and CDR2 SYGVKD. The CDR3 protein is CAISGTGDIQYF. In DNA form, the CDR3 reads TGTGCCATCAGTGGGACAGGGGACATTCAGTACTTC.

This clonotype has a count of ten or more. J is TRBJ1-1 and V is TRBV11-1; D not resolved. The CDR3 has 15 amino acids. Germline CDR1 SGHAT, CDR2 FQDESV (reference sequence). Between the trimmed V and J ends, which lost 0 bases and 0 bases, there was a span of 8 bases. The CDR3: CASSLARVMNTEAFF. In DNA form, the CDR3 reads TGTGCCAGCAGCTTAGCTCGAGTGATGAACACTGAAGCTTTCTTT.

This clonotype was seen at least ten times. The chain links TRBV20-1 to TRBJ2-5; D unclear. Trimming left V 6 bases short and J 2 bases short, with 10 bases between. The CDR3 is 12 amino acids. Germline V gene lookup returns CDR1 DFQATT and CDR2 SNEGSKA (reference sequence). DNA of the CDR3: TGCAGTGCCTCGACTTCACAAGAGACCCAGTACTTC. Its translation is CSASTSQETQYF.

This clonotype was found many times. The chain is built from TRBV9 and TRBJ1-2; D gene unclear. Germline V gene data show CDR1 as SGDLS and CDR2 as YYNGEE. The V gene lost 1 base and the J gene lost 8 bases, with 9 bases spanning the gap. The CDR3 totals 12 residues. The CDR3 region is CASSVNVGGYTF. In DNA, the CDR3 is TGTGCCAGCAGCGTAAACGTTGGGGGCTACACCTTC.

In this sample, this clonotype turned up many times. The rearrangement links TRBV20-1 to TRBJ2-5; TRBD2 is a possible D gene (6 bases). The germline V gene has CDR1 DFQATT and CDR2 SNEGSKA (reference sequence). The CDR3 has 13 amino acids. With 6 bases removed from V and 5 bases from J, the gap between germline ends came to 16 bases. The DNA of the CDR3 is TGCAGTGCCACGTCCGGGGGAGTTGAGACCCAGTACTTC. It codes for CSATSGGVETQYF.

This clonotype was seen many times. This sequence joins TRBV18 and TRBJ2-1; maybe TRBD2 (6 bases). V was clipped by 0 bases and J by 1 base, with 10 bases between them. CDR1 KGHSH and CDR2 LQKENI come from the germline V gene. The CDR3 spans 16 residues. CDR3: CASSPPAGPSYNEQFF. DNA of the CDR3: TGTGCCAGCTCACCACCGGCGGGGCCTTCCTACAATGAGCAGTTCTTC.

The genes are TRBV5-5 and TRBJ1-4; no reliable D call. V shed 1 base and J shed 8 bases, with 9 bases lying between them. Germline lookup yields CDR1 SGHKS and CDR2 YYEKEE (reference sequence). The CDR3 has 13 amino acids. CDR3 nucleotide sequence: TGTGCCAGCAGCTTGCTTCCCGGGGAAAAACTGTTTTTT. This translates into CASSLLPGEKLFF.

This clonotype was seen at least ten times. The rearrangement uses TRBV7-3 and TRBJ2-3; D tentatively fits TRBD1 or TRBD2 (6 bases each). The CDR3 extends over 15 amino acids. V was cut by 5 bases and J by 6 bases, with 18 bases left in between. Germline assignment: CDR1 SGHTA and CDR2 FQGTGA. CDR3 nucleotides: TGTGCCAGCAGCCCCTCCGGGGGCCCGGGGGATACGCAGTATTTT. Its translation is CASSPSGGPGDTQYF.

This clonotype showed up many times. This rearrangement joins TRBV20-1 to TRBJ2-2; the match to TRBD1 covers 10 bases. In germline, CDR1 is DFQATT, CDR2 SNEGSKA (reference sequence). V dropped 6 bases and J dropped 7; count of bases not matched to a gene: 8. The CDR3 is 14 residues long. The CDR3 protein is CSAPGQGSSGELFF. The CDR3 coding sequence is TGCAGTGCCCCGGGACAGGGGAGTAGCGGGGAGCTGTTTTTT.

This clonotype came up many times. The gene calls are TRBV20-1 and TRBJ2-3; tentatively, D is TRBD1 (6 bases). CDR1 and CDR2 (germline): DFQATT, SNEGSKA (reference sequence). The CDR3 sequence is 15 residues long. Trimming took 0 bases from V and 4 from J, leaving 14 bases between them. CDR3 sequence (DNA): TGCAGTGCTAGAGACTTTTTGGGGGCACCAGATACGCAGTATTTT. It translates to CSARDFLGAPDTQYF.

This clonotype was seen many times. V and J are TRBV28 and TRBJ2-7, with unresolved D. The CDR3 contains 15 residues. Trimming took 4 bases from V and 4 from J, leaving 17 bases between them. The V gene's germline CDR1 is MDHEN and CDR2 SYDVKM. In DNA form, the CDR3 reads TGTGCCAGCAGTTCTCCCACCCGGACCGAGTACGAGCAGTACTTC. It is translated as CASSSPTRTEYEQYF.

This clonotype was seen at least ten times. The V call is TRBV6-5, the J call TRBJ1-1; D is unclear. The V gene lost 2 bases and the J gene lost 3 bases, with 4 bases spanning the gap. Germline V lookup: CDR1 MNHEY, CDR2 SVGAGI. The CDR3 extends over 12 amino acids. This CDR3 is CASSYRDTEAFF. The CDR3 DNA is TGTGCCAGCAGTTACAGGGACACTGAAGCTTTCTTT.

Comments on this clonotype: A much bigger clone sits one base away, suggesting this may be a read error. This chain uses TRBV20-1 with TRBJ1-4; a weak D match, TRBD1 (5 bases). The CDR3 is made up of 13 amino acids. CDR1 is DFQATT and CDR2 is SNEGSKA in the germline V gene (reference sequence). The CDR3 region has the DNA TGCAGTGTGCAGGGAGGCCCAAATGACAAACTGTTTTTT. It specifies CSVQGGPNDKLFF.

This clonotype was counted at least ten times. This chain joins TRBV5-1 and TRBJ1-5; 7 bases are shared with TRBD1. This CDR3 region has 14 residues. Trimming took 0 bases from V and 7 from J; bases not matched to a gene: 4. Germline V gene data show CDR1 as SGHRS and CDR2 as YFSETQ. CDR3 bases: TGCGCCAGCAGCTTGGGGGACAGTGGACAGCCCCAGCATTTT. Its translation: CASSLGDSGQPQHF.